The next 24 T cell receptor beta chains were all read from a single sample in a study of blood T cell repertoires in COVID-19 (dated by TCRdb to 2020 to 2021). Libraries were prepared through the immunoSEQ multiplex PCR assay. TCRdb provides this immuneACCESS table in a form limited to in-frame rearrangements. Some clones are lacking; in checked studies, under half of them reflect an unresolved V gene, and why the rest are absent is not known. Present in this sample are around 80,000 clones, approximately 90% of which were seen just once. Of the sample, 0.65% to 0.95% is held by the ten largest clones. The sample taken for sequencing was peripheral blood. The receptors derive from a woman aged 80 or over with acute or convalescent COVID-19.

The CDR3 here is CSVEVDRNTEAFF. The CDR3 region has the DNA TGCAGCGTTGAGGTTGACAGGAACACTGAAGCTTTCTTT. The J gene is TRBJ1-1, the V gene TRBV29-1; TRBD1 might be the D (5 bases). The CDR3 extends over 13 amino acids. The ends were cut back, 3 bases at V and 1 base at J, with 9 bases in the middle. Germline V gives CDR1 SQVTM, CDR2 ANQGSEA. The whole variable domain, filled in from reference TRBV29-1 and TRBJ1-1, reads SAVISQKPSRDICQRGTSLTIQCQVDSQVTMMFWYRQQPGQSLTLIATANQGSEATYESGFVIDKFPISRPNLTFSTLTVSNMSPEDSSIYLCSVEVDRNTEAFFGQGTRLTVV.

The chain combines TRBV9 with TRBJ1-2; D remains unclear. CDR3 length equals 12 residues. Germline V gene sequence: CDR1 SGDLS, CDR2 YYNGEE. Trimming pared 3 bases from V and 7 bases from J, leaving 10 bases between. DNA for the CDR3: TGTGCCAGCAGCGAGTCCTGGAGTGGCTACACCTTC. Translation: CASSESWSGYTF.

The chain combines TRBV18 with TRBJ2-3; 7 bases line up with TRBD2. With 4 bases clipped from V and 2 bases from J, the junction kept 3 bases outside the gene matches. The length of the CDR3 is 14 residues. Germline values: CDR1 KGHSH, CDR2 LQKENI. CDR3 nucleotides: TGTGCCAGCTCACTCCTAGCGGACACAGATACGCAGTATTTT. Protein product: CASSLLADTDTQYF. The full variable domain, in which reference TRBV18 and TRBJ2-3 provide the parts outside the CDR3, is NAGVMQNPRHLVRRRGQEARLRCSPMKGHSHVYWYRQLPEEGLKFMVYLQKENIIDESGMPKERFSAEFPKEGPSILRIQQVVRGDSAAYFCASSLLADTDTQYFGPGTRLTVL.

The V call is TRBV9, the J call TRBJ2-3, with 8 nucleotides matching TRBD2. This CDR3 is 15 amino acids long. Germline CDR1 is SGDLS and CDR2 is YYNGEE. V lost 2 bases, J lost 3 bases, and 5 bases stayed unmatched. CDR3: CASSVGLAGTDTQYF. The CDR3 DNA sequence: TGTGCCAGCAGCGTTGGGTTAGCGGGAACAGATACGCAGTATTTT.

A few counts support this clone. The CDR3 loop reads CASSQGRSYSNQPQHF. CDR3 bases: TGTGCCAGCAGCCAAGGGCGGAGTTATAGCAATCAGCCCCAGCATTTT. This chain links TRBV3-1 (or the pseudogene TRBV3-2) with TRBJ1-5; D gene uncertain. V was shortened by 1 base and J by 0 bases, with 10 bases between the two germline ends. This CDR3 has 16 amino acids. Germline assignment: CDR1 LGHDT and CDR2 YNNKEL (reference sequence).

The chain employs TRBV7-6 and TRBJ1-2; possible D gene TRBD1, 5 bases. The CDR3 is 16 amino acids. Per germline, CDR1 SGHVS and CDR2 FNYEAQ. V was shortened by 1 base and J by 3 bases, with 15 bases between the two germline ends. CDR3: CASSLGRGRADYGYTF. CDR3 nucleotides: TGTGCCAGCAGCTTAGGAAGGGGCAGGGCCGACTATGGCTACACCTTC.

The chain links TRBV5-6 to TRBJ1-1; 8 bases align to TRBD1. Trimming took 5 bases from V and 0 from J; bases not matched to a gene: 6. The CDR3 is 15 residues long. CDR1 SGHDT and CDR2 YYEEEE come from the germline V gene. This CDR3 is CASRYYRGLNTEAFF. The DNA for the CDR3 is TGTGCCAGCAGATATTACAGGGGGTTGAACACTGAAGCTTTCTTT.

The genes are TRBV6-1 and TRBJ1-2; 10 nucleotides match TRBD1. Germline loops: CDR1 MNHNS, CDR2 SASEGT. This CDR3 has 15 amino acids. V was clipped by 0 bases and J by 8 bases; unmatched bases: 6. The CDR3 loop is CASSEAGQGFGGYTF. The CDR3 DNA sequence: TGTGCCAGCAGTGAAGCGGGACAGGGGTTCGGCGGCTACACCTTC.

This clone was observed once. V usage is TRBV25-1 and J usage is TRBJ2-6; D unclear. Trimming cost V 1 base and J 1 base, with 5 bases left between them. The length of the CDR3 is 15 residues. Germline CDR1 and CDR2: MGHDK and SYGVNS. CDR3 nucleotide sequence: TGTGCCAGCAGTGAATTAGCTTCTGGGGCCAACGTCCTGACTTTC. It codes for CASSELASGANVLTF.

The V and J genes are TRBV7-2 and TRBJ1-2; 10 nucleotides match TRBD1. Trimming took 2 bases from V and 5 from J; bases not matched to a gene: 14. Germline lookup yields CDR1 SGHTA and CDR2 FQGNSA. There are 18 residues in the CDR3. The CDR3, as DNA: TGTGCCAGCAGCTTACCCCGACAGGGGGCAATCGATGGTTATGGCTACACCTTC. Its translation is CASSLPRQGAIDGYGYTF.

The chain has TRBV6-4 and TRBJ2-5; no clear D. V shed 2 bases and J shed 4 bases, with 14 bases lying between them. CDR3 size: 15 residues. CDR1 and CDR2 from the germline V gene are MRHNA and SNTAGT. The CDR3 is CASSDVPSASETQYF. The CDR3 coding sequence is TGTGCCAGCAGTGACGTGCCCTCAGCGTCAGAGACCCAGTACTTC.

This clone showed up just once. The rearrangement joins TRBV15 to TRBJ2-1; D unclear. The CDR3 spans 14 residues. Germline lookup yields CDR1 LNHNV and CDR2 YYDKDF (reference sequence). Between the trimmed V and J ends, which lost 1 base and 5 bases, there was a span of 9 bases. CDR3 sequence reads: CATSRGAPHNEQFF. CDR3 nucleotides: TGTGCCACCAGCAGAGGGGCCCCTCACAATGAGCAGTTCTTC.

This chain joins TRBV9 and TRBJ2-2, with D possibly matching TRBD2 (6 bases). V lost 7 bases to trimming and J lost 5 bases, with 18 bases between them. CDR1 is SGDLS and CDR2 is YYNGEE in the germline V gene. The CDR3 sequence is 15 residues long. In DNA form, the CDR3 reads TGTGCCAGCCGGCCGGGACTTGAGAATACCGGGGAGCTGTTTTTT. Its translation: CASRPGLENTGELFF.

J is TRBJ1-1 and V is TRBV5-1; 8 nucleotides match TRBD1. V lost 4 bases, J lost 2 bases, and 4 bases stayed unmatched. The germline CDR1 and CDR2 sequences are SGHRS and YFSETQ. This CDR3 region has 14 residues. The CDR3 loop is CASSIQGGNTEAFF. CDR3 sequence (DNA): TGCGCCAGCAGCATACAGGGGGGAAACACTGAAGCTTTCTTT.

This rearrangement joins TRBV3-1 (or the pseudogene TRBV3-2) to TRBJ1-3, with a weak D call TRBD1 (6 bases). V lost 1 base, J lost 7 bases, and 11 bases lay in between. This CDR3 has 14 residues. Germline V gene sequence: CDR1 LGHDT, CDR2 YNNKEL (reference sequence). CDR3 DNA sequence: TGTGCCAGCAGCCAAGTCCCCAGGGGTAACACCATATATTTT. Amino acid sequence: CASSQVPRGNTIYF.

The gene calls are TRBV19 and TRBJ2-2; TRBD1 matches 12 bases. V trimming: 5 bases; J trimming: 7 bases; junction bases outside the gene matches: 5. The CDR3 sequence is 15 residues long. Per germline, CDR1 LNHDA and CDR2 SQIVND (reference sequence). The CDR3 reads CASSSGQGAGGELFF. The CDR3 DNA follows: TGTGCCAGTAGTTCGGGACAGGGGGCAGGCGGGGAGCTGTTTTTT.

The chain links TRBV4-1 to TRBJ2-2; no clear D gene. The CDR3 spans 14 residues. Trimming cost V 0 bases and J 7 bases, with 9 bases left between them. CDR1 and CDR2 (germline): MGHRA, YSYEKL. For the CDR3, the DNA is TGCGCCAGCAGCCAAGAACACCTCGTCGGGGAGCTGTTTTTT. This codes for CASSQEHLVGELFF.

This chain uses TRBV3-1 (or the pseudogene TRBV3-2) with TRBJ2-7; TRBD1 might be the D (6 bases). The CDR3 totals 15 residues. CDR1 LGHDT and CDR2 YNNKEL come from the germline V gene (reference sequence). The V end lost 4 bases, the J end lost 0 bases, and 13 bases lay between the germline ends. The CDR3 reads CASSPTGLSSYEQYF. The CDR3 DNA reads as TGTGCCAGCAGCCCCACAGGGCTGAGCTCCTACGAGCAGTACTTC.

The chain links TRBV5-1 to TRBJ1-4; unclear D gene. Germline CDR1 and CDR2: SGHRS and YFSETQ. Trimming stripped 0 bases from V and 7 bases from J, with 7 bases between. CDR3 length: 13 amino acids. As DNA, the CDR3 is TGCGCCAGCAGCTTGGCCACCAGTGAAAAACTGTTTTTT. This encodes CASSLATSEKLFF.

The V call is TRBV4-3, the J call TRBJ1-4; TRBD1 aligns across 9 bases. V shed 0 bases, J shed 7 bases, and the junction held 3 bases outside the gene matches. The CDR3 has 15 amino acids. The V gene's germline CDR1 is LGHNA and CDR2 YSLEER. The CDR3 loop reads CASSQETGGGEKLFF. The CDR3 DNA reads TGCGCCAGCAGCCAAGAGACAGGGGGAGGTGAAAAACTGTTTTTT.

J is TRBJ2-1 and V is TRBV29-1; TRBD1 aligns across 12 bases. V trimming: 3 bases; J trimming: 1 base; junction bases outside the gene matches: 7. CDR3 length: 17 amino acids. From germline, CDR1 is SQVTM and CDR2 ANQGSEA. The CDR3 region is CSVERGQGASSYNEQFF. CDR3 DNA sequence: TGCAGCGTTGAGCGGGGACAGGGGGCAAGTTCCTACAATGAGCAGTTCTTC.

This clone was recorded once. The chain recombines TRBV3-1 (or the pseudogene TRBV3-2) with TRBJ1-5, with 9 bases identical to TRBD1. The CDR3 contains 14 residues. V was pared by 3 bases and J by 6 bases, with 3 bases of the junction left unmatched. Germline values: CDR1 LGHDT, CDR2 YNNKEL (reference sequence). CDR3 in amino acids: CASSQGTGFQPQHF. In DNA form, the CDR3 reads TGTGCCAGCAGCCAGGGGACAGGGTTTCAGCCCCAGCATTTT.

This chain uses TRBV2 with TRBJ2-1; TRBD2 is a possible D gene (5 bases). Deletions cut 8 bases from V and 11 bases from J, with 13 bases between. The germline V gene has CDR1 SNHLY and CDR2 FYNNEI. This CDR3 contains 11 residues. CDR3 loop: CASGGERKQFF. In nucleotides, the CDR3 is TGTGCCAGCGGAGGTGAACGTAAGCAGTTCTTC.

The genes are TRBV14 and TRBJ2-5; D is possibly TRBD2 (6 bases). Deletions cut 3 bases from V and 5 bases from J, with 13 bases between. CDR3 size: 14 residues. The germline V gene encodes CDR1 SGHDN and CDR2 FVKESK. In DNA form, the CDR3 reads TGTGCCAGCAGCCAGTCAGGAGGGACGGAGACCCAGTACTTC. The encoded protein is CASSQSGGTETQYF.